The 27 T cell receptor beta chains given below trace back to one sample, sequenced in a study of shared clonotypes between healthy human individuals (dated by TCRdb to the early 2020s). The library relied on the immunoSEQ multiplex PCR assay. TCRdb holds this immuneACCESS table with in-frame rearrangements only. Some clones are missing; in checked studies, unresolved V genes explain under half, and the rest has no known cause. The sample table holds about 510,000 clones, of which about four fifths were seen once. Together, the top ten hold 10% to 15% of the sample. Sample: PBMCs. The receptors originated from a woman between 40 and 55 years old in good health. Some clones in this sample may be carry-over from other donors' samples.

The chain employs TRBV7-9 and TRBJ2-2; D is uncertain. The ends were cut back, 3 bases at V and 2 bases at J, with 10 bases in the middle. CDR1 is SEHNR and CDR2 is FQNEAQ in the germline V gene (reference sequence). The CDR3 extends over 15 amino acids. CDR3 coding DNA: TGTGCCAGCAGCTTTCAGTTGGGAAACACCGGGGAGCTGTTTTTT. Its translation: CASSFQLGNTGELFF.

The J gene is TRBJ2-7, the V gene TRBV5-1; possible D gene TRBD2, 5 bases. Germline CDR1 SGHRS, CDR2 YFSETQ. The V and J ends lost 1 base and 2 bases respectively, with 13 bases between them. The CDR3 spans 15 residues. CDR3: CASSLSPDGTYEQYF. Here the CDR3 DNA reads TGCGCCAGCAGCTTGTCTCCGGACGGGACCTACGAGCAGTACTTC.

The chain couples TRBV28 to TRBJ1-4; unclear D gene. The CDR3 covers 14 residues. Trimming pared 4 bases from V and 7 bases from J, leaving 13 bases between. Germline assignment: CDR1 MDHEN and CDR2 SYDVKM. The CDR3 nucleotides read TGTGCCAGCAGTTCTTACCGTGCGGGTGAAAAACTGTTTTTT. This codes for CASSSYRAGEKLFF.

The J gene is TRBJ2-1, the V gene TRBV11-3; TRBD2 might be the D (5 bases). Germline V gene sequence: CDR1 SGHNT, CDR2 YENEEA. The CDR3 sequence is 15 residues long. V lost 1 base to trimming and J lost 8 bases, with 15 bases between them. The CDR3 DNA sequence: TGTGCCAGCAGCTTAGGGCTAGCAGAGGGTGATGAGCAGTTCTTC. Its protein is CASSLGLAEGDEQFF.

Comment on this clone: The sample has other DNA sequences that encode this CDR3 too. The chain is built from TRBV9 and TRBJ2-7; a possible D gene is TRBD1 (6 bases). Trimming took off 0 bases at V and 2 bases at J, with 9 bases between the two ends. Germline lookup yields CDR1 SGDLS and CDR2 YYNGEE. CDR3 size: 14 residues. The CDR3 DNA reads as TGTGCCAGCAGCGTAGGGACAGTAGCCTACGAGCAGTACTTC. It encodes CASSVGTVAYEQYF.

This clone has a handful of counts. The rearrangement joins TRBV7-2 to TRBJ1-1, with D maybe TRBD1 (6 bases). CDR1 and CDR2 (germline): SGHTA, FQGNSA. The CDR3 runs to 14 residues. V was shortened by 7 bases and J by 3 bases, with 15 bases between the two germline ends. CDR3 DNA sequence: TGTGCCAGCACCGCACCGGGGGGGCACACTGAAGCTTTCTTT. Translated, it gives CASTAPGGHTEAFF.

The V gene is TRBV25-1, the J gene TRBJ2-1, with D unresolved. Germline CDR1 and CDR2: MGHDK and SYGVNS. The CDR3 sequence is 15 residues long. Trimming removed 2 bases from V and 1 base from J, with 9 bases in between. CDR3 amino acids: CASSERDGSYNEQFF. In DNA, the CDR3 is TGTGCCAGCAGTGAACGAGACGGTTCCTACAATGAGCAGTTCTTC.

This chain connects TRBV5-1 to TRBJ2-2; possible D gene TRBD2, 6 bases. Germline V gene data show CDR1 as SGHRS and CDR2 as YFSETQ. Trimming stripped 0 bases from V and 5 bases from J, with 8 bases between. The CDR3 totals 14 residues. This CDR3 reads CASSLVGGTGELFF. The CDR3 coding sequence is TGCGCCAGCAGCTTGGTGGGGGGAACCGGGGAGCTGTTTTTT.

The chain combines TRBV9 with TRBJ2-1; 8 bases match TRBD1. The V gene end was trimmed by 3 bases and the J gene end by 10 bases; junction bases not matched to a gene: 12. CDR1 is SGDLS and CDR2 is YYNGEE in the germline V gene. The length of the CDR3 is 15 residues. Here the CDR3 DNA reads TGTGCCAGCAGCGAGGGGACAGGCGCGCGTGGGGAGCAGTTCTTC. It specifies CASSEGTGARGEQFF.

V is TRBV11-2 and J is TRBJ1-3; weak D call: TRBD1 (6 bases). CDR3 length: 16 amino acids. Trimming took off 4 bases at V and 0 bases at J, with 13 bases between the two ends. The germline gives CDR1 SGHAT, CDR2 FQNNGV. CDR3 loop: CASSSTGQRSGNTIYF. The CDR3 bases are TGTGCCAGCAGCTCAACCGGACAGCGCTCTGGAAACACCATATATTTT.

This clone was counted ten times or more. The chain combines TRBV19 with TRBJ2-6; 13 bases match TRBD2. CDR3 length: 17 amino acids. After removal of 4 bases from V and 3 bases from J, the junction contained 3 bases not matched to a gene. Germline values: CDR1 LNHDA, CDR2 SQIVND (reference sequence). CDR3 region: CASSKTSGRIGANVLTF. In DNA, the CDR3 is TGTGCCAGTAGTAAGACTAGCGGGAGGATTGGGGCCAACGTCCTGACTTTC.

This clone was detected only a few times. The chain joins TRBV15 to TRBJ1-3; D unclear. CDR1 is LNHNV and CDR2 is YYDKDF in the germline V gene (reference sequence). V lost 0 bases and J 0 bases, leaving 9 bases between the germline ends. This CDR3 spans 16 amino acids. CDR3: CATSRDMADSGNTIYF. In nucleotides, the CDR3 is TGTGCCACCAGCAGAGATATGGCAGACTCTGGAAACACCATATATTTT.

As for this clone: This sample also contains other DNA sequences that code for the same CDR3. The chain is built from TRBV7-2 and TRBJ2-1, with a tentative D call TRBD2 (5 bases). Trimming pared 1 base from V and 4 bases from J, leaving 8 bases between. This CDR3 has 14 residues. Germline CDR1 reads SGHTA; CDR2 reads FQGNSA. CDR3 sequence (DNA): TGTGCCAGCAGCTTAGAAACTAGTTACAATGAGCAGTTCTTC. It translates to CASSLETSYNEQFF.

The V gene is TRBV7-8, the J gene TRBJ2-5, with 9 bases identical to TRBD1. J gave up 1 base and V 5 bases, and 11 bases lay outside the gene matches. The CDR3 is made up of 17 amino acids. Per germline, CDR1 SGHVS and CDR2 FQNEAQ. The CDR3 bases are TGTGCCAGCAGCCCGCGGGTCGGGACAGGGACCCAAGAGACCCAGTACTTC. This gives the protein CASSPRVGTGTQETQYF. The full variable domain, completed using reference TRBV7-8 and TRBJ2-5, is GAGVSQSPRYKVAKRGQDVALRCDPISGHVSLFWYQQALGQGPEFLTYFQNEAQLDKSGLPSDRFFAERPEGSVSTLKIQRTQQEDSAVYLCASSPRVGTGTQETQYFGPGTRLLVL.

The V gene is TRBV20-1, the J gene TRBJ2-5, with 7 bases matching TRBD2. The germline CDR1 and CDR2 sequences are DFQATT and SNEGSKA (reference sequence). CDR3 length: 10 residues. J gave up 7 bases and V 6 bases, and 2 bases lay outside the gene matches. The DNA of the CDR3 is TGCAGTGCCCCGGGGGGGACCCAGTACTTC. Protein: CSAPGGTQYF.

As DNA, the CDR3 is TGTGCCTGGAGTCTTACGGGACCGAATAATTCACCCCTCCACTTT. This sequence encodes CAWSLTGPNNSPLHF. The chain recombines TRBV30 with TRBJ1-6; TRBD1 is a possible D gene (5 bases). The germline V gene has CDR1 GTSNPN and CDR2 SVGIG (reference sequence). This CDR3 has 15 residues. Trimming shortened V by 2 bases and J by 5 bases, and 13 bases separated the two germline ends.

This clone was found a few times. This chain links TRBV9 with TRBJ2-5, with D possibly being TRBD2 (6 bases). Germline values: CDR1 SGDLS, CDR2 YYNGEE. This CDR3 spans 13 amino acids. V gave up 4 bases and J gave up 2 bases, with 9 bases separating them. For the CDR3, the DNA is TGTGCCAGCAGCCTAGCGCGTCAAGAGACCCAGTACTTC. It translates to CASSLARQETQYF.

The genes are TRBV18 and TRBJ2-1; possibly TRBD2 for D (5 bases). V dropped 2 bases and J dropped 6 bases, with 11 bases sitting between them. Germline-derived CDR1 and CDR2 are KGHSH and LQKENI. The CDR3 is made up of 14 amino acids. CDR3 nucleotide sequence: TGTGCCAGCTCACCAGGAGGAAACGGCAATGAGCAGTTCTTC. This codes for CASSPGGNGNEQFF.

This clone appeared once. The chain uses TRBV7-2 and TRBJ2-1; perhaps TRBD2 as D (6 bases). The CDR3 consists of 14 residues. V gave up 6 bases and J gave up 5 bases, with 14 bases separating them. Germline V gives CDR1 SGHTA, CDR2 FQGNSA. CDR3 amino acids: CASSTPGLHNEQFF. CDR3 DNA: TGTGCCAGCAGTACCCCGGGACTCCACAATGAGCAGTTCTTC.

The V gene is TRBV7-8, the J gene TRBJ2-5; unclear D gene. Between the trimmed V and J ends, which lost 2 bases and 1 base, there was a span of 8 bases. CDR3 length: 14 residues. Per the germline V gene, CDR1 is SGHVS and CDR2 is FQNEAQ. The chain's CDR3 is CASSLSPAQETQYF. Here the CDR3 DNA reads TGTGCCAGCAGCTTATCCCCAGCCCAAGAGACCCAGTACTTC.

This CDR3 reads CASKGTGGVYSNQPQHF. CDR3 DNA sequence: TGTGCCAGCAAGGGGACAGGGGGTGTTTATAGCAATCAGCCCCAGCATTTT. The J gene is TRBJ1-5, the V gene TRBV2; 11 bases map to TRBD1. CDR1 and CDR2 from the germline V gene are SNHLY and FYNNEI. Losses at the gene ends were 7 bases for V and 0 bases for J; bases not matched to a gene: 8. The CDR3 consists of 17 residues. The full variable domain, rest sourced from reference TRBV2 and TRBJ1-5, is EPEVTQTPSHQVTQMGQEVILRCVPISNHLYFYWYRQILGQKVEFLVSFYNNEISEKSEIFDDQFSVERPDGSNFTLKIRSTKLEDSAMYFCASKGTGGVYSNQPQHFGDGTRLSIL.

In this sample, this clone turned up a few times. The V gene is TRBV7-6, the J gene TRBJ2-5; D gene unclear. Germline V gene sequence: CDR1 SGHVS, CDR2 FNYEAQ. The V end was cut by 5 bases, the J end by 13 bases, with 17 bases between. The CDR3 is 12 residues long. CDR3 protein: CASSVGSEGRYF. CDR3 sequence (DNA): TGTGCCAGCAGCGTAGGTTCGGAAGGTCGGTACTTC.

The sample holds a few counts of this clone. The chain employs TRBV7-3 and TRBJ1-5; no reliable D call. The V gene's germline CDR1 is SGHTA and CDR2 FQGTGA. V lost 4 bases to trimming and J lost 10 bases, with 8 bases between them. CDR3 length: 11 residues. The CDR3 reads CASSWTYPQHF. The CDR3 DNA is TGTGCCAGCAGCTGGACGTATCCCCAGCATTTT. The variable domain in full, completed from reference TRBV7-3 and TRBJ1-5, reads GAGVSQTPSNKVTEKGKYVELRCDPISGHTALYWYRQSLGQGPEFLIYFQGTGAADDSGLPNDRFFAVRPEGSVSTLKIQRTERGDSAVYLCASSWTYPQHFGDGTRLSIL.

The chain combines TRBV27 with TRBJ2-7; D possibly corresponds to TRBD2 (6 bases). Trimming shortened V by 3 bases and J by 4 bases, and 13 bases separated the two germline ends. This CDR3 is built from 14 residues. CDR1 is MNHEY and CDR2 is SMNVEV in the germline V gene (reference sequence). CDR3 in amino acids: CASSLAGLFYEQYF. The CDR3 nucleotides are TGTGCCAGCAGTTTGGCGGGACTCTTTTACGAGCAGTACTTC.

The chain has TRBV7-9 and TRBJ2-1, with D uncertain. The CDR3 is made up of 12 amino acids. Germline V gene data show CDR1 as SEHNR and CDR2 as FQNEAQ (reference sequence). V shed 5 bases and J shed 5 bases, with 7 bases lying between them. The CDR3 protein is CASSATNNEQFF. The CDR3 DNA reads as TGTGCCAGCAGCGCCACCAACAATGAGCAGTTCTTC.

The table lists this clone with a few counts. The CDR3 nucleotides read TGTGCCAGCAGCGTTGTGGGTAGGGGCACTGAAGCTTTCTTT. Its protein product is CASSVVGRGTEAFF. V gene TRBV2 combines with J gene TRBJ1-1; TRBD1 is a possible D gene (5 bases). The V and J ends lost 6 bases and 4 bases respectively, with 15 bases between them. The CDR3 has 14 amino acids. Germline-derived CDR1 and CDR2 are SNHLY and FYNNEI.

Only a few counts were recorded for this clone. This sequence joins TRBV4-2 and TRBJ2-2; TRBD2 agrees at 12 bases. The CDR3 covers 16 residues. V lost 3 bases to trimming and J lost 6 bases; unmatched junction nucleotides: 5. Per the germline V gene, CDR1 is LGHNA and CDR2 is YNFKEQ. The CDR3 is CASSQALAGGPGELFF. CDR3 DNA: TGTGCCAGCAGCCAGGCCCTAGCGGGAGGGCCCGGGGAGCTGTTTTTT.